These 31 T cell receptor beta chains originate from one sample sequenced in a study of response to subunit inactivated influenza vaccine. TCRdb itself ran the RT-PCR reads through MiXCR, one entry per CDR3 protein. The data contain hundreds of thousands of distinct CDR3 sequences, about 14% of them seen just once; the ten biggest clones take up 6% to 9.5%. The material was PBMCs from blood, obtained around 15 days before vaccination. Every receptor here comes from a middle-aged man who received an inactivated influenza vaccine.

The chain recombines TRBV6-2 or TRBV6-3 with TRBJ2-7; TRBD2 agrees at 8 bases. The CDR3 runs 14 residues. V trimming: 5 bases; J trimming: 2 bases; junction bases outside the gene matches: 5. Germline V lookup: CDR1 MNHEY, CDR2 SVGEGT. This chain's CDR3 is CASSIAGITYEQYF. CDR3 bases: TGTGCCAGCAGTATAGCGGGAATAACCTACGAGCAGTACTTC.

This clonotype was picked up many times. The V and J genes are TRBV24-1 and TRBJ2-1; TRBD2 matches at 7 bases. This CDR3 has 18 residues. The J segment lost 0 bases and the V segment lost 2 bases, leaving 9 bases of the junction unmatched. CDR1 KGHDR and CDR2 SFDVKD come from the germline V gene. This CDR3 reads CATSDSGGGGSSYNEQFF. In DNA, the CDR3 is TGTGCCACCAGTGATTCAGGAGGCGGGGGAAGCTCCTACAATGAGCAGTTCTTC.

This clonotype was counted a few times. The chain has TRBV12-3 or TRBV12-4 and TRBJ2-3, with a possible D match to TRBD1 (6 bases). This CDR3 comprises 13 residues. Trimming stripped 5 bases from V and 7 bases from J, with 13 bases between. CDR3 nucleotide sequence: TGTGCCAGCAGTCCCTCCGGGACACATACGCAGTATTTT. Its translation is CASSPSGTHTQYF.

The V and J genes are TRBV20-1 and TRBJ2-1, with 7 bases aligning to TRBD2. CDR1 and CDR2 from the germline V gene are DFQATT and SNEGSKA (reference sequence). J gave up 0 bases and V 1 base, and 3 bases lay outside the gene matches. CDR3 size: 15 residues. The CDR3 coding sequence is TGCAGTGCTAGAGGAACGGGAGGCTCCTACAATGAGCAGTTCTTC. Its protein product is CSARGTGGSYNEQFF.

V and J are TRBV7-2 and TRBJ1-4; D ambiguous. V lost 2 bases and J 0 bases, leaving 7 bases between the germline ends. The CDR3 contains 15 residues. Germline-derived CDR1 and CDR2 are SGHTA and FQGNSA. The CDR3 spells CASSLNAATNEKLFF. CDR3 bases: TGTGCCAGCAGCTTAAACGCAGCAACTAATGAAAAACTGTTTTTT.

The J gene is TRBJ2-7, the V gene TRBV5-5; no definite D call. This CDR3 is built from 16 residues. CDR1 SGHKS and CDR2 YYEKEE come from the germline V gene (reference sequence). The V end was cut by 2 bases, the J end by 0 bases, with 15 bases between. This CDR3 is CASSFNELLPSYEQYF. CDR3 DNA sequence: TGTGCCAGCAGCTTCAATGAGTTACTTCCCTCCTACGAGCAGTACTTC.

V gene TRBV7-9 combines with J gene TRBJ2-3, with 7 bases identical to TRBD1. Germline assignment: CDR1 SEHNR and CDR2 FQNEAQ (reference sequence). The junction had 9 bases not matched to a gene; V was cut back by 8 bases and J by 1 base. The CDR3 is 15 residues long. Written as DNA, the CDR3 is TGTGCCAGCGGCACTAGGGGGCCGGGCACAGATACGCAGTATTTT. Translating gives CASGTRGPGTDTQYF.

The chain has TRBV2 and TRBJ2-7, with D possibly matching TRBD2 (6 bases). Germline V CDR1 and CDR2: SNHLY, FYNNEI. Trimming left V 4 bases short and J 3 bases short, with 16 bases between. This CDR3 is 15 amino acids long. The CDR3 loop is CASSVRGILYYEQYF. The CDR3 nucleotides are TGTGCCAGCAGTGTGCGGGGAATTTTATACTACGAGCAGTACTTC.

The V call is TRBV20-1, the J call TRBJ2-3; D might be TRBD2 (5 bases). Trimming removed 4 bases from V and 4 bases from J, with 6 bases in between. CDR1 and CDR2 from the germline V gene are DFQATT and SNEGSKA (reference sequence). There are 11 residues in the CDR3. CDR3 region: CSAKRADTQYF. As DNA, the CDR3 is TGCAGTGCTAAGAGGGCAGATACGCAGTATTTT.

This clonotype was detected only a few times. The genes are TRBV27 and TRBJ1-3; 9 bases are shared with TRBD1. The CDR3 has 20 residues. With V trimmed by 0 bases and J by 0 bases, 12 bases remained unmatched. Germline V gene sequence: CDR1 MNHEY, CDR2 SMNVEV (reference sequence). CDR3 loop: CASSLSTGQGPYYSGNTIYF. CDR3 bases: TGTGCCAGCAGTTTATCGACAGGACAGGGGCCATATTACTCTGGAAACACCATATATTTT.

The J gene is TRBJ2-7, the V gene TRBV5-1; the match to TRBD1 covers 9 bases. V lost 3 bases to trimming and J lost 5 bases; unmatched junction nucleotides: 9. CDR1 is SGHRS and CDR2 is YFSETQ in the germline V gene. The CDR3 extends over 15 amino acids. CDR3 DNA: TGCGCCAGCAGCTGGGGGGACAGGGTCGTCCACGAGCAGTACTTC. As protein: CASSWGDRVVHEQYF.

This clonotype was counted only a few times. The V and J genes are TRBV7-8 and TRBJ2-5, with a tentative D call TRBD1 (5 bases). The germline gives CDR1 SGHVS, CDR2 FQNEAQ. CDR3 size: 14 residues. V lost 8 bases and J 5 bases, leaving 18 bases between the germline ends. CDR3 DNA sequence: TGTGCCAGCCGCCAAGGTCAGGGCTTGGAGACCCAGTACTTC. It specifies CASRQGQGLETQYF.

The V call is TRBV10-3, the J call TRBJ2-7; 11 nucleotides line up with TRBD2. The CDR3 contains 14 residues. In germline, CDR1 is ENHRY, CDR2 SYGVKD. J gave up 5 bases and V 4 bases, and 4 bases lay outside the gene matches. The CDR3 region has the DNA TGTGCCATCAGTGGTCTAGCGGGGGGCCACGAGCAGTACTTC. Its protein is CAISGLAGGHEQYF.

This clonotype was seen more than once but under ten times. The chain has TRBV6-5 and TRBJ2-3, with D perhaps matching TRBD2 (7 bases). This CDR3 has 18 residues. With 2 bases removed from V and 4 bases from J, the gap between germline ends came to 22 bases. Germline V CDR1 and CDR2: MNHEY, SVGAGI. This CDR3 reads CASSYTKWGGALSDTQYF. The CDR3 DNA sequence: TGTGCCAGCAGTTACACTAAATGGGGGGGGGCTCTATCAGATACGCAGTATTTT.

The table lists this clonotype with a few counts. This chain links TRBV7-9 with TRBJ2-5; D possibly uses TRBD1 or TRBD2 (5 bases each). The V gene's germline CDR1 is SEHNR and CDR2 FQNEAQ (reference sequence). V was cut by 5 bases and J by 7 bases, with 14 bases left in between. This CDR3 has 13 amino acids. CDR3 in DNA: TGTGCCAGCAGCCGGGACCGAGGTGGGACCCAGTACTTC. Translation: CASSRDRGGTQYF.

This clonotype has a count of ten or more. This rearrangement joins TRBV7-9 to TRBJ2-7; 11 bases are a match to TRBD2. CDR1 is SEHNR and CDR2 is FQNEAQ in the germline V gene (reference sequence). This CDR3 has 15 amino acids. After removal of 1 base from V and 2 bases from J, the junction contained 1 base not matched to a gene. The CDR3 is CASSLVTSGTYEQYF. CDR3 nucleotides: TGTGCCAGCAGCTTAGTGACTAGCGGGACCTACGAGCAGTACTTC.

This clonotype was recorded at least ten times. The CDR3 spells CASLLHGPEQFF. DNA for the CDR3: TGTGCCAGCCTCCTCCACGGTCCCGAGCAGTTCTTC. The rearrangement joins TRBV11-2 to TRBJ2-1, with D unresolved. The CDR3 covers 12 residues. Trimming removed 8 bases at V and 10 bases at J, with 15 bases between. Germline CDR1 is SGHAT and CDR2 is FQNNGV.

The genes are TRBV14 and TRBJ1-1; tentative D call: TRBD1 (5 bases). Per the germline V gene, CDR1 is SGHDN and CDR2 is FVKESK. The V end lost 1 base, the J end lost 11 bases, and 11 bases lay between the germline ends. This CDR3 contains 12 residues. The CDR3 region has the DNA TGTGCCAGCAGCCAAGGGGGCGGCGCCGCTTTCTTT. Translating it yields CASSQGGGAAFF.

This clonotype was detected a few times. The CDR3 DNA follows: TGTGCCAGCAGCTTAATAAGGGGTGCCCAAGAGACCCAGTACTTC. It encodes CASSLIRGAQETQYF. The J gene is TRBJ2-5, the V gene TRBV7-2; D perhaps matches TRBD1 (5 bases). Trimming left V 2 bases short and J 1 base short, with 11 bases between. Germline CDR1 SGHTA, CDR2 FQGNSA. The CDR3 has 15 amino acids.

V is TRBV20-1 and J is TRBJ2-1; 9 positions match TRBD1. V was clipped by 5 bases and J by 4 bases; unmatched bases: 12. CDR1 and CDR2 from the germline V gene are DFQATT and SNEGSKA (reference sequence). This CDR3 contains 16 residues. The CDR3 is CSAREAGQGRYNEQFF. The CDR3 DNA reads TGCAGTGCTCGCGAGGCGGGACAGGGCAGATACAATGAGCAGTTCTTC.

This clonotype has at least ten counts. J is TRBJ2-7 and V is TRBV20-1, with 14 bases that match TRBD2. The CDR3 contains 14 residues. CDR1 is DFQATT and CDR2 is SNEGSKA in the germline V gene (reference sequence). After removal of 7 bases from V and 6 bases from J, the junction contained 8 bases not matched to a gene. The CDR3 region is CSVPRLAGGLEQYF. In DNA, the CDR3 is TGCAGTGTCCCAAGACTAGCGGGAGGGCTCGAGCAGTACTTC.

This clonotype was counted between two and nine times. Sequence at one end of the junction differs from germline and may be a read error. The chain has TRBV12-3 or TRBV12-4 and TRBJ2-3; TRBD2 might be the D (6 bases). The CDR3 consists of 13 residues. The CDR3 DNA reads TGCGGCTCCGACCGGGGGAACACAGATACGCAGTATTTT. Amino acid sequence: CGSDRGNTDTQYF.

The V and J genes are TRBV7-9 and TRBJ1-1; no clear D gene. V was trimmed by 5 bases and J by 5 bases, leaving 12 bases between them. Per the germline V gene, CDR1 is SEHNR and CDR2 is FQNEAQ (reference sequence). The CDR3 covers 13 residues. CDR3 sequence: CASSARQWTEAFF. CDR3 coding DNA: TGTGCCAGCAGCGCCCGTCAGTGGACTGAAGCTTTCTTT. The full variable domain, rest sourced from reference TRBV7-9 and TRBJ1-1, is DTGVSQNPRHKITKRGQNVTFRCDPISEHNRLYWYRQTLGQGPEFLTYFQNEAQLEKSRLLSDRFSAERPKGSFSTLEIQRTEQGDSAMYLCASSARQWTEAFFGQGTRLTVV.

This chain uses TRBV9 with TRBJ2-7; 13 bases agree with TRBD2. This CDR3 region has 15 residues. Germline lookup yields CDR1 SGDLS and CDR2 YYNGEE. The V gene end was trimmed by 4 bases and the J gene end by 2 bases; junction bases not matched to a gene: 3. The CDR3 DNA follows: TGTGCCAGCAGCCGCACTAGCGGGAGGGCCTACGAGCAGTACTTC. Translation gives CASSRTSGRAYEQYF.

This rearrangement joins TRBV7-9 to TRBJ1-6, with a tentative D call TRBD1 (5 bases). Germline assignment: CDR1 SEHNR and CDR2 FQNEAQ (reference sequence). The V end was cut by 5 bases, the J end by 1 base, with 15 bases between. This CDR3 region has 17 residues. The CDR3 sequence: CASSGTVGGSYNSPLHF. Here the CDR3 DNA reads TGTGCCAGCAGCGGGACGGTTGGCGGGTCCTATAATTCACCCCTCCACTTT.

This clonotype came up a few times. Written as DNA, the CDR3 is TGCAGTGCTAATAGGGGGAGTGAGCAGTTCTTC. Protein: CSANRGSEQFF. The chain is built from TRBV20-1 and TRBJ2-1; maybe TRBD1 (6 bases). The CDR3 consists of 11 residues. V dropped 4 bases and J dropped 9 bases, with 10 bases sitting between them. Germline V lookup: CDR1 DFQATT, CDR2 SNEGSKA (reference sequence).

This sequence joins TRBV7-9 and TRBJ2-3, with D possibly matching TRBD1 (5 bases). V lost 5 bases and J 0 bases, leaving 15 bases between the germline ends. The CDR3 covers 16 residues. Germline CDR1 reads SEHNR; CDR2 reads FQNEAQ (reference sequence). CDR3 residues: CASSSPGASSTDTQYF. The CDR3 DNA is TGTGCCAGCAGCAGCCCTGGGGCTAGTAGCACAGATACGCAGTATTTT.

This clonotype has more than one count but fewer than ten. CDR3 sequence reads: CASSLPGPNTEAFF. As DNA, the CDR3 is TGTGCCAGCAGCTTACCAGGGCCGAACACTGAAGCTTTCTTT. The V and J genes are TRBV7-9 and TRBJ1-1; tentatively, D is TRBD1 (5 bases). V shed 2 bases and J shed 1 base, with 8 bases lying between them. Germline CDR1 SEHNR, CDR2 FQNEAQ (reference sequence). The CDR3 length is 14 residues.

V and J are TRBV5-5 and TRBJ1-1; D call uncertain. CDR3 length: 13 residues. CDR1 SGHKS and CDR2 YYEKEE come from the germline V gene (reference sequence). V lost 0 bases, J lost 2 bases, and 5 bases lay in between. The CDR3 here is CASSLAFNTEAFF. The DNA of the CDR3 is TGTGCCAGCAGCTTGGCTTTTAACACTGAAGCTTTCTTT.

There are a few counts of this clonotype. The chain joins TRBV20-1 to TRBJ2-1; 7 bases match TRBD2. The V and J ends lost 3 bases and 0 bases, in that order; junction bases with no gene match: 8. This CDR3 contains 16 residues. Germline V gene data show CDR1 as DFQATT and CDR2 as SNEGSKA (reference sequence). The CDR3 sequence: CSASRGGSYSYNEQFF. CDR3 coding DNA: TGCAGTGCTAGTCGGGGCGGGAGTTACTCCTACAATGAGCAGTTCTTC.

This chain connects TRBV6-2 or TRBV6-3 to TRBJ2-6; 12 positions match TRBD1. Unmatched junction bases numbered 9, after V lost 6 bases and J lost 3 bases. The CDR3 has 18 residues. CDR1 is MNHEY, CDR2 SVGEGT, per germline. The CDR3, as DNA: TGTGCCAGCAGGAAACCGGGACAGGGGGCAGTTGGGGCCAACGTCCTGACTTTC. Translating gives CASRKPGQGAVGANVLTF.